The 26 T cell receptor beta chains below all came from one sample that was sequenced in a study of post-analysis software for immune sequencing data. TCR beta libraries were prepared from cDNA with unique molecular identifiers. One entry per CDR3 protein, called by TCRdb with MiXCR from the PCR reads. Here the sample spans under 200,000 distinct CDR3 sequences, roughly 35% being singletons. The material sequenced was blood, taken after autologous hematopoietic stem cell transplantation. These receptors all stem from a girl under 18 with multiple sclerosis.

This clonotype was counted many times. This sequence joins TRBV4-3 and TRBJ1-4; D gene ambiguous. The CDR3 runs 14 residues. V lost 0 bases and J 8 bases, leaving 10 bases between the germline ends. Germline CDR1 reads LGHNA; CDR2 reads YSLEER. The DNA for the CDR3 is TGCGCCAGCAGCCAAGATGGAGTCGGGGAAAAACTGTTTTTT. Its translation: CASSQDGVGEKLFF.

Comments on this clonotype: Given a much more abundant clone one base away, this may be a read error. The V call is TRBV10-3, the J call TRBJ2-3; possibly TRBD2 for D (5 bases). The CDR3 consists of 13 residues. The ends were cut back, 6 bases at V and 0 bases at J, with 7 bases in the middle. CDR1 ENHRY and CDR2 SYGVKD come from the germline V gene. The CDR3 bases are TGTGCCATCAGGAGGACTAGCACAGATACGCAGTATTTT. Translation: CAIRRTSTDTQYF.

This clonotype was recorded a few times. The J gene is TRBJ2-6, the V gene TRBV7-3, with D possibly TRBD1 on 6 matching bases. The germline CDR1 and CDR2 sequences are SGHTA and FQGTGA. V lost 5 bases to trimming and J lost 4 bases, with 12 bases between them. The CDR3 is 15 residues long. The CDR3 reads CASSTRGVGANVLTF. The CDR3 coding sequence is TGTGCCAGCAGCACCAGGGGAGTGGGGGCCAACGTCCTGACTTTC.

This clonotype has ten or more counts. The chain uses TRBV12-5 and TRBJ2-7; possible D gene TRBD2, 5 bases. CDR1 LGHNT and CDR2 FRNRAP come from the germline V gene. The length of the CDR3 is 15 residues. The V and J ends lost 4 bases and 3 bases respectively, with 16 bases between them. The CDR3 bases are TGTGCTAGTGGTTGGGCTGAGGGCCCGTACTACGAGCAGTACTTC. It specifies CASGWAEGPYYEQYF.

The CDR3 region is CSAQGVALYGYTF. CDR3 nucleotide sequence: TGCAGTGCCCAAGGGGTCGCCCTCTATGGCTACACCTTC. The chain uses TRBV20-1 and TRBJ1-2, with a weak D call TRBD1 (5 bases). Trimming took 6 bases from V and 4 from J, leaving 15 bases between them. Per germline, CDR1 DFQATT and CDR2 SNEGSKA (reference sequence). The CDR3 sequence is 13 residues long.

The CDR3 DNA sequence: TGTGCCAGCAAAGAGGGATTAGCTGGAAACACCATATATTTT. Translation: CASKEGLAGNTIYF. V gene TRBV6-1 combines with J gene TRBJ1-3; D is uncertain. V shed 7 bases and J shed 2 bases, with 12 bases lying between them. Germline CDR1 is MNHNS and CDR2 is SASEGT. The CDR3 has 14 amino acids.

This clonotype was counted ten times or more. The CDR3 spells CSVEGLETQYF. For the CDR3, the DNA is TGCAGCGTTGAGGGTTTAGAGACCCAGTACTTC. This rearrangement joins TRBV29-1 to TRBJ2-5; D is uncertain. The V gene's germline CDR1 is SQVTM and CDR2 ANQGSEA. The V gene lost 3 bases and the J gene lost 4 bases, with 6 bases spanning the gap. The CDR3 is made up of 11 amino acids.

A remark on this clonotype: One base away lies a much larger clone, so this may be a sequencing read error. This sequence joins TRBV4-3 and TRBJ2-7, with a possible D match to TRBD2 (6 bases). The germline V gene has CDR1 LGHNA and CDR2 YSLEER. This CDR3 region has 17 residues. The CDR3 spells CVSSPFRFGTGANEQYF. The CDR3 coding sequence is TGCGTCAGCAGCCCGTTTAGGTTTGGGACTGGCGCCAACGAGCAGTACTTC.

The chain combines TRBV12-3 or TRBV12-4 with TRBJ1-1, with no clear D. Trimming stripped 2 bases from V and 0 bases from J, with 4 bases between. This CDR3 contains 13 residues. CDR3 loop: CASSLLLNTEAFF. Written as DNA, the CDR3 is TGTGCCAGCAGTTTATTACTGAACACTGAAGCTTTCTTT.

This clonotype was observed a few times. J is TRBJ2-1 and V is TRBV20-1; D is perhaps TRBD1 (5 bases). V was pared by 0 bases and J by 2 bases, with 17 bases between. Per the germline V gene, CDR1 is DFQATT and CDR2 is SNEGSKA (reference sequence). The CDR3 length is 17 residues. For the CDR3, the DNA is TGCAGTGCTAGAGAGGCGAGGACACCTCTCCCCTACAATGAGCAGTTCTTC. Translated: CSAREARTPLPYNEQFF.

The chain joins TRBV15 to TRBJ2-7; 12 positions agree with TRBD2. Losses at the gene ends were 8 bases for V and 2 bases for J; bases not matched to a gene: 1. Germline lookup yields CDR1 LNHNV and CDR2 YYDKDF (reference sequence). The CDR3 has 13 residues. CDR3 in amino acids: CATRLAGAYEQYF. The CDR3 region has the DNA TGTGCCACCCGACTAGCGGGAGCCTACGAGCAGTACTTC. The full variable domain, completed using reference TRBV15 and TRBJ2-7, is DAMVIQNPRYQVTQFGKPVTLSCSQTLNHNVMYWYQQKSSQAPKLLFHYYDKDFNNEADTPDNFQSRRPNTSFCFLDIRSPGLGDTAMYLCATRLAGAYEQYFGPGTRLTVT.

This chain joins TRBV15 and TRBJ2-7, with 8 bases matching TRBD1. The V gene end was trimmed by 2 bases and the J gene end by 3 bases; junction bases not matched to a gene: 12. The length of the CDR3 is 17 residues. CDR1 is LNHNV, CDR2 YYDKDF, per germline (reference sequence). As DNA, the CDR3 is TGTGCCACCAGCAGACAGGGACAGGAGCTAAATGTCTACGAGCAGTACTTC. The encoded protein is CATSRQGQELNVYEQYF.

CDR3 nucleotides: TGCAGTGCTTCTCAGACTGGCTACGAGCAGTACTTC. It encodes CSASQTGYEQYF. The chain couples TRBV20-1 to TRBJ2-7, with unresolved D. The V gene's germline CDR1 is DFQATT and CDR2 SNEGSKA (reference sequence). The CDR3 has 12 residues. V was clipped by 5 bases and J by 3 bases, with 11 bases between them.

There are a few counts of this clonotype. The V gene is TRBV7-2, the J gene TRBJ2-3, with D unresolved. Germline V gene sequence: CDR1 SGHTA, CDR2 FQGNSA. V lost 8 bases, J lost 0 bases, and 9 bases lay in between. The CDR3 extends over 13 amino acids. The CDR3 sequence is CASCLESTDTQYF. DNA for the CDR3: TGTGCCAGCTGCCTCGAGAGCACAGATACGCAGTATTTT.

J is TRBJ2-4 and V is TRBV15, with D unclear. The CDR3 contains 13 residues. Trimming took off 9 bases at V and 1 base at J, with 10 bases between the two ends. Germline CDR1 LNHNV, CDR2 YYDKDF (reference sequence). Here the CDR3 reads CATPSPAKNIQYF. CDR3 in DNA: TGTGCCACTCCCAGTCCGGCCAAAAACATTCAGTACTTC.

The table lists this clonotype with a count of one. The chain has TRBV9 and TRBJ2-7, with D maybe TRBD2 (5 bases). The V gene lost 0 bases and the J gene lost 3 bases, with 7 bases spanning the gap. Germline loops: CDR1 SGDLS, CDR2 YYNGEE. The length of the CDR3 is 13 residues. CDR3 DNA: TGTGCCAGCAGCGTAGGAGGGCTCTACGAGCAGTACTTC. Translation gives CASSVGGLYEQYF.

This clonotype was recorded a few times. This chain links TRBV20-1 with TRBJ2-7, with TRBD1 matching 9 bases. CDR3 length equals 14 residues. The ends lost 0 bases at V and 4 bases at J; junction bases unmatched: 4. CDR1 is DFQATT and CDR2 is SNEGSKA in the germline V gene (reference sequence). CDR3 amino acids: CSARDNGQGYEQYF. The CDR3 DNA reads TGCAGTGCTAGAGATAATGGACAGGGGTACGAGCAGTACTTC.

This clonotype was seen only once. The rearrangement joins TRBV20-1 to TRBJ2-7; no reliable D call. The J call is doubtful: the DNA matches TRBJ2-5 better. Germline V gives CDR1 DFQATT, CDR2 SNEGSKA (reference sequence). The CDR3 is made up of 13 amino acids. CDR3 in amino acids: CSARTGLRETQYF. In nucleotides, the CDR3 is TGCAGTGCTAGAACTGGGCTCCGAGAGACCCAGTACTTC.

This chain connects TRBV7-2 to TRBJ2-1, with 13 bases that match TRBD2. Unmatched junction bases numbered 3, after V lost 5 bases and J lost 14 bases. The CDR3 has 12 amino acids. CDR1 and CDR2 (germline): SGHTA, FQGNSA. The CDR3 bases are TGTGCCAGCAGCGGACTAGCGGGAGATAAGTTCTTC. Amino acids: CASSGLAGDKFF.

The V gene is TRBV5-1, the J gene TRBJ2-7, with 8 bases matching TRBD1. The CDR3 consists of 15 residues. Trimming at V came to 4 bases and at J to 2 bases, leaving 8 bases not matched to a gene. Germline values: CDR1 SGHRS, CDR2 YFSETQ. DNA for the CDR3: TGCGCCAGCAGCCTACTAACAGGGGGGACCTACGAGCAGTACTTC. Encoded protein: CASSLLTGGTYEQYF.

To note about this clonotype: A much more abundant neighbour one base away suggests this may be a read error. This chain uses TRBV5-1 with TRBJ2-5; the D gene is possibly TRBD1 (5 bases). Germline V gene data show CDR1 as SGHRS and CDR2 as YFSETQ. This CDR3 comprises 11 residues. Trimming pared 4 bases from V and 11 bases from J, leaving 12 bases between. CDR3 coding DNA: TGCGCCAGCAGCGAACAGGATGAGCAGTACTTC. It specifies CASSEQDEQYF.

Only a few counts were recorded for this clonotype. The rearrangement links TRBV18 to TRBJ1-1, with D perhaps matching TRBD1 (6 bases). Germline CDR1 reads KGHSH; CDR2 reads LQKENI. CDR3 size: 16 residues. V lost 0 bases, J lost 1 base, and 12 bases lay in between. The CDR3 coding sequence is TGTGCCAGCTCACCACCTAGAAACAGGGCGAACACTGAAGCTTTCTTT. Encoded protein: CASSPPRNRANTEAFF.

This clonotype was detected a few times. This rearrangement joins TRBV7-2 to TRBJ2-1; D may be TRBD1 or TRBD2 (6 bases each). The CDR3 extends over 16 amino acids. Germline values: CDR1 SGHTA, CDR2 FQGNSA. The germline V and J ends were trimmed by 5 bases and 7 bases, with 21 bases remaining between them. CDR3 sequence (DNA): TGTGCCAGCAGCCCTAGAGGGGGAGGTTTCTCTAATGAGCAGTTCTTC. The encoded protein is CASSPRGGGFSNEQFF.

This clonotype was seen a handful of times. V is TRBV5-1 and J is TRBJ2-2, with TRBD1 matching over 7 bases. Germline V CDR1 and CDR2: SGHRS, YFSETQ. This CDR3 comprises 14 residues. J was trimmed by 6 bases and V by 4 bases; bases with no gene match: 6. CDR3 in amino acids: CASSPGQKAGELFF. DNA of the CDR3: TGCGCCAGCAGCCCGGGACAGAAGGCCGGGGAGCTGTTTTTT.

The chain carries TRBV29-1 and TRBJ2-5; the D gene is possibly TRBD1 (5 bases). The CDR3 spans 15 residues. CDR1 is SQVTM, CDR2 ANQGSEA, per germline. Between the trimmed V and J ends, which lost 3 bases and 2 bases, there was a span of 16 bases. Here the CDR3 reads CSVDRAGPSQETQYF. The CDR3 DNA reads TGCAGCGTTGATCGGGCAGGGCCTTCTCAAGAGACCCAGTACTTC. The full variable domain, completed using reference TRBV29-1 and TRBJ2-5, is SAVISQKPSRDICQRGTSLTIQCQVDSQVTMMFWYRQQPGQSLTLIATANQGSEATYESGFVIDKFPISRPNLTFSTLTVSNMSPEDSSIYLCSVDRAGPSQETQYFGPGTRLLVL.

The chain couples TRBV7-3 to TRBJ2-6, with D uncertain. The CDR3 sequence is 15 residues long. The V end was cut by 5 bases, the J end by 0 bases, with 8 bases between. Per the germline V gene, CDR1 is SGHTA and CDR2 is FQGTGA. The CDR3 nucleotides read TGTGCCAGCAGCCCAAGCCCCTCTGGGGCCAACGTCCTGACTTTC. It codes for CASSPSPSGANVLTF.